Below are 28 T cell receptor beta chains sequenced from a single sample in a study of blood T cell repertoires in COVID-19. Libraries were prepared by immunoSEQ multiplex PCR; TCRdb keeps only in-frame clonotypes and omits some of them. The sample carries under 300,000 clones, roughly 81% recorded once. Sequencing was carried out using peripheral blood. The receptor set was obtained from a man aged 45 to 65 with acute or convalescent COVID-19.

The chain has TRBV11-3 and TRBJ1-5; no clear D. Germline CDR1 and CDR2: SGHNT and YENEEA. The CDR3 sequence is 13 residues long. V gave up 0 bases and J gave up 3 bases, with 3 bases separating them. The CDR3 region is CASSLDHNQPQHF. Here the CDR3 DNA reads TGTGCCAGCAGCTTAGACCACAATCAGCCCCAGCATTTT.

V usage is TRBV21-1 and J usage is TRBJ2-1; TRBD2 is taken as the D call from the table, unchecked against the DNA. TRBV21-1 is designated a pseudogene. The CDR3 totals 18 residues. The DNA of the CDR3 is TGTGCCAGCAGCAACCGACTAGCGGGAGGGCCTACCTTCCATGAGCAGTTCTTC. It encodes CASSNRLAGGPTFHEQFF.

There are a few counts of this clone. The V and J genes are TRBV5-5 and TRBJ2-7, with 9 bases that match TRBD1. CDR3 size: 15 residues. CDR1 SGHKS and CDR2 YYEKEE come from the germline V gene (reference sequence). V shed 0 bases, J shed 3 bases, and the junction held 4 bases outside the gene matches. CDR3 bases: TGTGCCAGCAGCTTGGGGGGGACAGGGTACTACGAGCAGTACTTC. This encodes CASSLGGTGYYEQYF.

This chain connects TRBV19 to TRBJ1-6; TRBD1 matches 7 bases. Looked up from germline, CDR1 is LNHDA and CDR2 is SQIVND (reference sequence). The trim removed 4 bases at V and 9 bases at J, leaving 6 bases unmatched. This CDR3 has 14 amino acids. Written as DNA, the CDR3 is TGTGCCAGTAGTACCCGACAGGGTGGTTCACCCCTCCACTTT. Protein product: CASSTRQGGSPLHF. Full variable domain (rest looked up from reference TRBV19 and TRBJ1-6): DGGITQSPKYLFRKEGQNVTLSCEQNLNHDAMYWYRQDPGQGLRLIYYSQIVNDFQKGDIAEGYSVSREKKESFPLTVTSAQKNPTAFYLCASSTRQGGSPLHFGNGTRLTVT.

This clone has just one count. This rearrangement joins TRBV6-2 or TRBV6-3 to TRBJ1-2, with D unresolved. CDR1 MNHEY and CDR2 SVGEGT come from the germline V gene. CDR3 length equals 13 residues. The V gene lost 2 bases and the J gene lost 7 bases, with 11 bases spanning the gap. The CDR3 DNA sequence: TGTGCCAGCAGTTACGGCACAGTTCCTGGCTACACCTTC. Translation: CASSYGTVPGYTF.

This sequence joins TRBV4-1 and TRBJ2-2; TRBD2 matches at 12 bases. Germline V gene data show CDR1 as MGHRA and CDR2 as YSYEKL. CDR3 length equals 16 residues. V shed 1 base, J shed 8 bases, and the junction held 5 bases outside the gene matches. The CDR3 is CASSQVTSGGSGELFF. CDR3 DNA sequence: TGCGCCAGCAGCCAAGTAACTAGCGGGGGGTCGGGGGAGCTGTTTTTT.

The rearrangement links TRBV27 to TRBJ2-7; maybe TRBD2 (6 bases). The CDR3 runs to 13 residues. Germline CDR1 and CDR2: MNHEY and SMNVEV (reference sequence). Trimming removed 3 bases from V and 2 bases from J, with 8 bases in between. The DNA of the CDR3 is TGTGCCAGCAGTTTCGCGGGGACCTACGAGCAGTACTTC. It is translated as CASSFAGTYEQYF.

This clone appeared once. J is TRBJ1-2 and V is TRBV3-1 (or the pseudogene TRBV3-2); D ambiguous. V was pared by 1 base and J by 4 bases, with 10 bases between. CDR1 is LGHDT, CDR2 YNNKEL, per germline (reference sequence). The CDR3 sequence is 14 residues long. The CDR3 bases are TGTGCCAGCAGCCAAGGGAGAGGATCCTATGGCTACACCTTC. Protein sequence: CASSQGRGSYGYTF.

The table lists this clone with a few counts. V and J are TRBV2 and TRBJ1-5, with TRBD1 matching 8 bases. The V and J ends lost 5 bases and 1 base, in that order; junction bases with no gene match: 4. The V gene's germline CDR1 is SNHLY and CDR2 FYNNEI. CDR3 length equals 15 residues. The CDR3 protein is CASSRTGRSNQPQHF. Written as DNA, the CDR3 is TGTGCCAGCAGTCGGACAGGGCGAAGCAATCAGCCCCAGCATTTT.

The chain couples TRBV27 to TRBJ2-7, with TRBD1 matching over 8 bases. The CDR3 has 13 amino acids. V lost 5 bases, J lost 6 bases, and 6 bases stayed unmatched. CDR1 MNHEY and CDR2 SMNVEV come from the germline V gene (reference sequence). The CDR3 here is CASSTRTGFEQYF. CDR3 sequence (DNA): TGTGCCAGCAGTACAAGGACAGGGTTCGAGCAGTACTTC.

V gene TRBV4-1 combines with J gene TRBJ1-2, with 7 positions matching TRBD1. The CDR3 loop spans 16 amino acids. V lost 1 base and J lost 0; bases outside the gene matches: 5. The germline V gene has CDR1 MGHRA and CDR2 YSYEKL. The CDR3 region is CASSQVPDRSNYGYTF. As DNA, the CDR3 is TGCGCCAGCAGCCAAGTCCCGGACAGGTCTAACTATGGCTACACCTTC.

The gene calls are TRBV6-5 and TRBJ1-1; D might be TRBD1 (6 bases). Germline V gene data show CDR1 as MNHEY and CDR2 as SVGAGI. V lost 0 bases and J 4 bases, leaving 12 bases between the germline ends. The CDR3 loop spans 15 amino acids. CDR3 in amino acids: CASSYSNRVTTEAFF. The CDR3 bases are TGTGCCAGCAGTTACTCGAACAGGGTGACCACTGAAGCTTTCTTT.

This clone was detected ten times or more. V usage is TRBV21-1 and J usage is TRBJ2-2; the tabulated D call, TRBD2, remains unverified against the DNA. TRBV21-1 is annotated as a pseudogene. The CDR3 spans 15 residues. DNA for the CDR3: TGTGCCAGCAGCAAACGCGGGACCCCAAGCGGGGAGCTGTTTTTT. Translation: CASSKRGTPSGELFF.

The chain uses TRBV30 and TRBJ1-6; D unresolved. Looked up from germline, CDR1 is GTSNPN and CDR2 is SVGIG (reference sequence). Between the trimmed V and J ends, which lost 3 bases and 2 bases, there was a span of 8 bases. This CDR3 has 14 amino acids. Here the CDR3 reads CAWRGRAYNSPLHF. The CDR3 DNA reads TGTGCCTGGAGGGGGAGGGCCTATAATTCACCCCTCCACTTT.

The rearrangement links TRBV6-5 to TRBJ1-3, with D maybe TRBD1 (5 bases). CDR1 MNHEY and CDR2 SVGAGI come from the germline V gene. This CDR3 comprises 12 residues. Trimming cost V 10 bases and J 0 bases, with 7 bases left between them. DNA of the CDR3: TGTGCCACCCAGGGCTCTGGAAACACCATATATTTT. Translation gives CATQGSGNTIYF.

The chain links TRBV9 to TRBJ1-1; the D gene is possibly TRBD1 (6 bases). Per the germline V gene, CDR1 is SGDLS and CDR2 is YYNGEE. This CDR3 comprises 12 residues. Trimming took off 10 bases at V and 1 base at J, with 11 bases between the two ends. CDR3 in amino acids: CADPTGNTEAFF. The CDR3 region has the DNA TGTGCCGACCCGACAGGGAACACTGAAGCTTTCTTT.

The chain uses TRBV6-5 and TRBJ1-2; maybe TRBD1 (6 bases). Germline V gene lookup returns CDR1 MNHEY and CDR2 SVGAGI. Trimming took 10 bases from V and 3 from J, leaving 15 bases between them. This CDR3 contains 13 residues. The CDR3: CATLGGGHYGYTF. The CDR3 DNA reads TGTGCCACCCTCGGGGGGGGCCACTATGGCTACACCTTC.

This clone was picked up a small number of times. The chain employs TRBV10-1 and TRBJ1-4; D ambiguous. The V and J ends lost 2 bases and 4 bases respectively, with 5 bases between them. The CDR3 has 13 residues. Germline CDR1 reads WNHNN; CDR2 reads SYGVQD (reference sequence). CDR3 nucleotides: TGCGCCAGCAGTGAGAACAGTAATGAAAAACTGTTTTTT. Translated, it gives CASSENSNEKLFF.

The CDR3 region has the DNA TGTGCCAGCAGTTTGGCCGCGGGGACGACTGAAGCTTTCTTT. Amino acids: CASSLAAGTTEAFF. The J gene is TRBJ1-1, the V gene TRBV27; D is possibly TRBD1 (5 bases). V lost 3 bases and J 5 bases, leaving 13 bases between the germline ends. Germline V CDR1 and CDR2: MNHEY, SMNVEV (reference sequence). The CDR3 has 14 residues.

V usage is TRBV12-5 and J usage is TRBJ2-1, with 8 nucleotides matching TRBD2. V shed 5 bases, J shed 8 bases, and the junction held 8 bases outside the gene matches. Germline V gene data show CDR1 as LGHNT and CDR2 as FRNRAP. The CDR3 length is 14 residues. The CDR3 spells CASGLPGGADEQFF. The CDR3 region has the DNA TGTGCTAGTGGTCTGCCGGGGGGGGCCGATGAGCAGTTCTTC.

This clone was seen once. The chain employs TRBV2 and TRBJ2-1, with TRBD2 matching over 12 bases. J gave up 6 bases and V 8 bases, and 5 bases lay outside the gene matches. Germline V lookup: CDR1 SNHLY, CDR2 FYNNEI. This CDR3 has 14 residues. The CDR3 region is CASRTSGNANEQFF. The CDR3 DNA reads TGTGCCAGCCGGACTAGCGGGAATGCCAATGAGCAGTTCTTC.

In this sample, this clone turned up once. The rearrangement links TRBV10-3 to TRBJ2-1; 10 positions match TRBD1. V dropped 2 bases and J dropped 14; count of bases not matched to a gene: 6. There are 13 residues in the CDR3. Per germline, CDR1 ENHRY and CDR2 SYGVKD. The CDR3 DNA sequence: TGTGCCATCAGTGAGAGGGGACAGGGGAGGGAGTTCTTC. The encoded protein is CAISERGQGREFF.

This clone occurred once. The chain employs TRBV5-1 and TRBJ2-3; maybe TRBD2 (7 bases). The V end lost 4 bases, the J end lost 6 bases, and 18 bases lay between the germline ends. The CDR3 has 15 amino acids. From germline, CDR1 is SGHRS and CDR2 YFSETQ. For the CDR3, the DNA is TGCGCCAGCAGCCGAGGGGGACTACCAGTCGATACGCAGTATTTT. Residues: CASSRGGLPVDTQYF. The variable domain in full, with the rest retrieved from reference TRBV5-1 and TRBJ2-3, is KAGVTQTPRYLIKTRGQQVTLSCSPISGHRSVSWYQQTPGQGLQFLFEYFSETQRNKGNFPGRFSGRQFSNSRSEMNVSTLELGDSALYLCASSRGGLPVDTQYFGPGTRLTVL.

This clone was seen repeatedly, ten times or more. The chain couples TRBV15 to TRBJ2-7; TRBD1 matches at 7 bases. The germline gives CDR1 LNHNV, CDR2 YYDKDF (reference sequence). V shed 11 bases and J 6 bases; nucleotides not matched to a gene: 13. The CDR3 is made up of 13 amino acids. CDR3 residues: CAVEGAGPSEQYF. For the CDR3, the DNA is TGTGCCGTCGAGGGGGCAGGGCCCTCCGAGCAGTACTTC.

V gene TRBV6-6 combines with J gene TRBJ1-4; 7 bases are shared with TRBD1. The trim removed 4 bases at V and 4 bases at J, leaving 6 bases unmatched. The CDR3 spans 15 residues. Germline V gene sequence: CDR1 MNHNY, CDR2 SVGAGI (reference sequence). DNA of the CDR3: TGTGCCAGCAGTTCCGAGACAGGGAGTAATGAAAAACTGTTTTTT. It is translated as CASSSETGSNEKLFF.

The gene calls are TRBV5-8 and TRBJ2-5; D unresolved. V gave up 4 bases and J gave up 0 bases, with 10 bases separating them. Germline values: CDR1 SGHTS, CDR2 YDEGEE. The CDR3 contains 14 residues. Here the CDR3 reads CASSSPGYQETQYF. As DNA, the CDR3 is TGTGCCAGCAGCAGCCCGGGTTACCAAGAGACCCAGTACTTC. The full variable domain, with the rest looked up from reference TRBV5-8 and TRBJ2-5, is EAGVTQSPTHLIKTRGQQATLRCSPISGHTSVYWYQQALGLGLQFLLWYDEGEERNRGNFPPRFSGRQFPNYSSELNVNALELEDSALYLCASSSPGYQETQYFGPGTRLLVL.

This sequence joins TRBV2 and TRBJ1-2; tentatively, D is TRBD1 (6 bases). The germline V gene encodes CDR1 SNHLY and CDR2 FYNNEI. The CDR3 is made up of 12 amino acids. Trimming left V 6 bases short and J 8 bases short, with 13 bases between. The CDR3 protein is CASSWGLEGYTF. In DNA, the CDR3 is TGTGCCAGCAGCTGGGGGCTCGAGGGCTACACCTTC.

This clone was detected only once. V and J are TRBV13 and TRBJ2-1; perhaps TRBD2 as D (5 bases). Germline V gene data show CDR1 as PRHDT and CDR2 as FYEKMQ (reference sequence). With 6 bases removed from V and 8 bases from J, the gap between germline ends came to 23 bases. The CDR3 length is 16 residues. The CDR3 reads CASSQINWVSGDEQFF. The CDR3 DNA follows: TGTGCCAGCAGTCAGATTAATTGGGTAAGCGGCGATGAGCAGTTCTTC.